One and the same sample provided the 14 T cell receptor beta chains below, sequenced in a study of blood T cell repertoires in COVID-19. Data came from immunoSEQ multiplex PCR; TCRdb stores just in-frame clones and leaves some out. The repertoire holds about 300,000 clones, with approximately 86% as singletons. The sample taken for sequencing was peripheral blood. The receptors were sampled from a man in his 70s with acute or convalescent COVID-19.

The J gene is TRBJ2-1, the V gene TRBV10-2; 11 nucleotides line up with TRBD2. The CDR3 covers 15 residues. CDR1 is WSHSY, CDR2 SAAADI, per germline. The trim removed 6 bases at V and 0 bases at J, leaving 1 base unmatched. The CDR3 here is CASRGLADSYNEQFF. CDR3 in DNA: TGCGCCAGCAGGGGACTAGCGGACTCCTACAATGAGCAGTTCTTC.

This chain links TRBV6-5 with TRBJ2-1; D unclear. V gave up 8 bases and J gave up 0 bases, with 14 bases separating them. The CDR3 is 15 amino acids. CDR1 and CDR2 (germline): MNHEY, SVGAGI. CDR3 DNA sequence: TGTGCCAGCGGTCCCCAGAGGTTCTCCTACAATGAGCAGTTCTTC. This sequence encodes CASGPQRFSYNEQFF.

This rearrangement joins TRBV28 to TRBJ2-7; 11 bases are shared with TRBD2. The CDR3 extends over 17 amino acids. V was clipped by 4 bases and J by 1 base; unmatched bases: 9. Germline V gene data show CDR1 as MDHEN and CDR2 as SYDVKM. The CDR3 protein is CASSSPSTSGISYEQYF. The CDR3 nucleotides are TGTGCCAGCAGTTCCCCCTCGACTAGCGGGATTTCCTACGAGCAGTACTTC.

The chain joins TRBV4-2 to TRBJ2-3, with 7 nucleotides matching TRBD1. The germline V gene encodes CDR1 LGHNA and CDR2 YNFKEQ. The V segment lost 0 bases and the J segment 5 bases; nucleotides outside the gene matches: 5. This CDR3 comprises 15 residues. The CDR3 DNA reads TGTGCCAGCAGCCAAGAGGTAGGGGGCTTAGATACGCAGTATTTT. This translates into CASSQEVGGLDTQYF.

This chain links TRBV7-8 with TRBJ1-6; 7 nucleotides align to TRBD1. The V gene end was trimmed by 2 bases and the J gene end by 5 bases; junction bases not matched to a gene: 6. Germline loops: CDR1 SGHVS, CDR2 FQNEAQ. The CDR3 consists of 16 residues. The CDR3 spells CASSLWDSPNNSPLHF. CDR3 coding DNA: TGTGCCAGCAGCTTATGGGACAGTCCGAATAATTCACCCCTCCACTTT. Together with reference TRBV7-8 and TRBJ1-6, the CDR3 gives the full variable domain: GAGVSQSPRYKVAKRGQDVALRCDPISGHVSLFWYQQALGQGPEFLTYFQNEAQLDKSGLPSDRFFAERPEGSVSTLKIQRTQQEDSAVYLCASSLWDSPNNSPLHFGNGTRLTVT.

The gene calls are TRBV5-4 and TRBJ2-3, with TRBD2 matching over 9 bases. Germline loops: CDR1 SGHNT, CDR2 YYREEE (reference sequence). This CDR3 is 15 amino acids long. V gave up 5 bases and J gave up 0 bases; unmatched junction bases: 4. CDR3 sequence reads: CASRGLAPSTDTQYF. The DNA of the CDR3 is TGTGCCAGCAGAGGACTAGCGCCCAGCACAGATACGCAGTATTTT. Filled out from reference TRBV5-4 and TRBJ2-3, the complete variable domain reads ETGVTQSPTHLIKTRGQQVTLRCSSQSGHNTVSWYQQALGQGPQFIFQYYREEENGRGNFPPRFSGLQFPNYSSELNVNALELDDSALYLCASRGLAPSTDTQYFGPGTRLTVL.

This clone occurred many times. The chain couples TRBV7-2 to TRBJ2-2; 9 bases are a match to TRBD1. Per the germline V gene, CDR1 is SGHTA and CDR2 is FQGNSA. The CDR3 length is 16 residues. V lost 5 bases to trimming and J lost 5 bases; unmatched junction nucleotides: 9. In nucleotides, the CDR3 is TGTGCCAGCAGCCCCAGGGGACAGGGAAAGACCGGGGAGCTGTTTTTT. Translated, it gives CASSPRGQGKTGELFF.

The chain carries TRBV5-1 and TRBJ2-3, with D possibly matching TRBD2 (6 bases). The germline V gene has CDR1 SGHRS and CDR2 YFSETQ. CDR3 length equals 14 residues. The germline V and J ends were trimmed by 4 bases and 5 bases, with 14 bases remaining between them. The CDR3 here is CASSLDYRGDTQYF. The CDR3 nucleotides read TGCGCCAGCAGCCTGGACTACCGGGGAGATACGCAGTATTTT.

Concerning this clone itself: Distinct nucleotide sequences in the sample also encode this CDR3. The V gene is TRBV7-2, the J gene TRBJ2-7; TRBD1 is a possible D gene (6 bases). Germline V CDR1 and CDR2: SGHTA, FQGNSA. V was clipped by 5 bases and J by 3 bases, with 14 bases between them. The CDR3 is made up of 14 amino acids. The CDR3 here is CASSPGQGRYEQYF. CDR3 coding DNA: TGTGCCAGCAGCCCGGGGCAGGGGCGCTACGAGCAGTACTTC.

The V and J genes are TRBV10-2 and TRBJ2-2, with 8 bases fitting TRBD2. This CDR3 has 15 amino acids. J lost 1 base, V lost 7 bases, and 5 bases had no gene match. From germline, CDR1 is WSHSY and CDR2 SAAADI. The CDR3 here is CASTGLAGNTGELFF. CDR3 nucleotides: TGCGCCAGCACGGGGCTAGCGGGGAACACCGGGGAGCTGTTTTTT.

The V gene is TRBV19, the J gene TRBJ1-2; TRBD1 agrees at 10 bases. V lost 10 bases to trimming and J lost 5 bases; unmatched junction nucleotides: 10. The CDR3 is made up of 14 amino acids. From germline, CDR1 is LNHDA and CDR2 SQIVND (reference sequence). CDR3 protein: CATSDRGRGYGYTF. The CDR3 region has the DNA TGTGCCACTTCAGACAGGGGGCGCGGTTATGGCTACACCTTC.

This clone has more than one count but fewer than ten. CDR3 amino acids: CASSQEGGYSGNTIYF. The CDR3 bases are TGTGCCAGCAGCCAAGAGGGGGGGTACTCTGGAAACACCATATATTTT. The rearrangement links TRBV3-1 (or the pseudogene TRBV3-2) to TRBJ1-3; TRBD1 is a possible D gene (5 bases). Trimming removed 0 bases from V and 0 bases from J, with 9 bases in between. Germline V gene lookup returns CDR1 LGHDT and CDR2 YNNKEL (reference sequence). The CDR3 runs to 16 residues.

About this clone itself: At one boundary the junction diverges from the germline segment, which might be a read error. The J gene is TRBJ2-7, the V gene TRBV27; 10 bases are shared with TRBD1. Germline V gene lookup returns CDR1 MNHEY and CDR2 SMNVEV (reference sequence). This CDR3 contains 11 residues. The CDR3 DNA follows: TGTGCCAGCAGTCGACAGGGGGCGCGAAGCTTC. It specifies CASSRQGARSF.

This chain links TRBV28 with TRBJ2-5; a weak D match, TRBD1 (6 bases). The CDR3 is made up of 14 amino acids. Germline V CDR1 and CDR2: MDHEN, SYDVKM. The V and J ends lost 4 bases and 5 bases respectively, with 14 bases between them. CDR3 amino acids: CASSSSRGHETQYF. The DNA of the CDR3 is TGTGCCAGCAGTTCTTCCAGGGGACACGAGACCCAGTACTTC.